The 8 T cell receptor beta chains listed next were all sequenced from one sample in a study of control samples from healthy donors and cancer patients. Using immunoSEQ multiplex PCR, the repertoire was profiled, and TCRdb retains in-frame clones only, with some absent. The sample includes some 120,000 clones, about 95% of them seen just once. The material sequenced was blood. These receptors were obtained from a man between 25 and 39 years old in good health.

The genes are TRBV6-5 and TRBJ2-7, with TRBD1 matching 7 bases. Looked up from germline, CDR1 is MNHEY and CDR2 is SVGAGI. The CDR3 has 13 amino acids. J gave up 6 bases and V 8 bases, and 10 bases lay outside the gene matches. CDR3 loop: CASVPRGHLEQYF. DNA of the CDR3: TGTGCCAGCGTACCTAGGGGGCACCTCGAGCAGTACTTC.

The J gene is TRBJ2-1, the V gene TRBV4-1; 8 bases agree with TRBD2. This CDR3 has 15 amino acids. Germline-derived CDR1 and CDR2 are MGHRA and YSYEKL. V was clipped by 6 bases and J by 8 bases; unmatched bases: 12. The CDR3 loop is CASRRPGLGIDEQFF. The CDR3 DNA is TGCGCCAGCAGACGTCCGGGACTAGGTATCGATGAGCAGTTCTTC.

The chain employs TRBV7-2 and TRBJ2-5; D uncertain. The CDR3 sequence is 15 residues long. CDR1 and CDR2 (germline): SGHTA, FQGNSA. Trimming pared 5 bases from V and 1 base from J, leaving 14 bases between. In DNA, the CDR3 is TGTGCCAGCAGCCCCCGGATTAATCTCCAAGAGACCCAGTACTTC. Amino acids: CASSPRINLQETQYF. Full variable domain (rest looked up from reference TRBV7-2 and TRBJ2-5): GAGVSQSPSNKVTEKGKDVELRCDPISGHTALYWYRQSLGQGLEFLIYFQGNSAPDKSGLPSDRFSAERTGGSVSTLTIQRTQQEDSAVYLCASSPRINLQETQYFGPGTRLLVL.

This rearrangement joins TRBV30 to TRBJ2-6; D ambiguous. CDR3 size: 13 residues. Per the germline V gene, CDR1 is GTSNPN and CDR2 is SVGIG (reference sequence). The V gene lost 0 bases and the J gene lost 3 bases, with 3 bases spanning the gap. Here the CDR3 DNA reads TGTGCCTGGAGTGTAAGTGGGGCCAACGTCCTGACTTTC. Its protein product is CAWSVSGANVLTF.

The chain employs TRBV7-6 and TRBJ1-2; no reliable D call. There are 17 residues in the CDR3. The germline CDR1 and CDR2 sequences are SGHVS and FNYEAQ. With 0 bases removed from V and 4 bases from J, the gap between germline ends came to 18 bases. Written as DNA, the CDR3 is TGTGCCAGCAGCTTAGCATCGGACGGCTCCCGTCGCTATGGCTACACCTTC. Protein sequence: CASSLASDGSRRYGYTF.

The sample holds a few counts of this clone. The chain links TRBV9 to TRBJ2-7; 7 bases map to TRBD1. V shed 0 bases and J 3 bases; nucleotides not matched to a gene: 3. Germline V CDR1 and CDR2: SGDLS, YYNGEE. The CDR3 is 14 amino acids. The CDR3 bases are TGTGCCAGCAGCGTAGATAGGACAGGCTACGAGCAGTACTTC. Amino acids: CASSVDRTGYEQYF. Based on the CDR3 plus reference TRBV9 and TRBJ2-7, the full variable domain is DSGVTQTPKHLITATGQRVTLRCSPRSGDLSVYWYQQSLDQGLQFLIQYYNGEERAKGNILERFSAQQFPDLHSELNLSSLELGDSALYFCASSVDRTGYEQYFGPGTRLTVT.

The CDR3 coding sequence is TGTGCCAGCAGCTTGTATGTGACGAGCTGGGAGACCCAGTACTTC. Its translation is CASSLYVTSWETQYF. J is TRBJ2-5 and V is TRBV5-6; D gene uncertain. From germline, CDR1 is SGHDT and CDR2 YYEEEE. Between the trimmed V and J ends, which lost 1 base and 5 bases, there was a span of 15 bases. The length of the CDR3 is 15 residues.

To note about this clone: Different DNA sequences within this sample yield the same CDR3. The chain carries TRBV5-1 and TRBJ1-6, with D possibly being TRBD1 (6 bases). Germline assignment: CDR1 SGHRS and CDR2 YFSETQ. The CDR3 contains 16 residues. V dropped 2 bases and J dropped 9 bases, with 18 bases sitting between them. The CDR3 region is CASSFQGNGGASPLHF. As DNA, the CDR3 is TGCGCCAGCAGCTTTCAGGGGAACGGGGGTGCTTCACCCCTCCACTTT.